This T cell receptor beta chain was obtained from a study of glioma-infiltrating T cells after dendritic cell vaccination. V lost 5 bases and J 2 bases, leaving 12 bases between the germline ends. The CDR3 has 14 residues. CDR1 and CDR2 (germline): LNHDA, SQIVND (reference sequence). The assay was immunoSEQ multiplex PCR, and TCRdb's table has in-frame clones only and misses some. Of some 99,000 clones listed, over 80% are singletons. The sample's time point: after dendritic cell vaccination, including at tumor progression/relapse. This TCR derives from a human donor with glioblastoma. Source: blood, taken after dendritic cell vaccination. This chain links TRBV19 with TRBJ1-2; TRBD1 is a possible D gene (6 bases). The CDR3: CASSVTGSNYGYTF. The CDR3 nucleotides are TGTGCCAGTAGTGTGACAGGCTCGAACTATGGCTACACCTTC.